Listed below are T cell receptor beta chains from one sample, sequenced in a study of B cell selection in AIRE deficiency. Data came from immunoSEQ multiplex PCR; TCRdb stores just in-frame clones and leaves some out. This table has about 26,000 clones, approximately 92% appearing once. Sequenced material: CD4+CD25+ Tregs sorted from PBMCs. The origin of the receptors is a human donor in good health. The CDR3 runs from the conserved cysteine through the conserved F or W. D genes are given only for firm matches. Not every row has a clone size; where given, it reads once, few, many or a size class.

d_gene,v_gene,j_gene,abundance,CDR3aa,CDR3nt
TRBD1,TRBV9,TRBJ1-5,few,CASSITGGQNQPQHF,TGTGCCAGCAGCATAACAGGGGGTCAGAATCAGCCCCAGCATTTT
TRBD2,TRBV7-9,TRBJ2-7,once,CASSSTGPGTMNYEQYF,TGTGCCAGCAGCTCAACAGGCCCCGGGACTATGAATTACGAGCAGTACTTC
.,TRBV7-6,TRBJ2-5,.,CASSFQETQYF,TGTGCCAGCAGCTTTCAAGAGACCCAGTACTTC
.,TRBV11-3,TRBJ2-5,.,CASSGSGTQETQYF,TGTGCCAGCAGCGGGTCCGGGACCCAAGAGACCCAGTACTTC
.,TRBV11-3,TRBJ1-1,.,CASSLLFDTEAFF,TGTGCCAGCAGCCTTCTATTTGACACTGAAGCTTTCTTT
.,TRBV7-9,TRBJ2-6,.,CASSLGGRLGSGANVLTF,TGTGCCAGCAGCTTAGGTGGCAGGTTAGGCTCTGGGGCCAACGTCCTGACTTTC
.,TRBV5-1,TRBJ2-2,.,CASSLGTWVTTGELFF,TGCGCCAGCAGCTTGGGGACTTGGGTGACCACCGGGGAGCTGTTTTTT
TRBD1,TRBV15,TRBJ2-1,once,CATSTRVGTGPYNEQFF,TGTGCCACCAGCACAAGGGTGGGGACAGGGCCTTACAATGAGCAGTTCTTC
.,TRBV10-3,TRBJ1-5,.,CAISPGSEPQHF,TGTGCCATCTCCCCGGGGTCGGAGCCCCAGCATTTT
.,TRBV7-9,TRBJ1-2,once,CASSSQGRSYGYTF,TGTGCCAGCAGCTCCCAGGGGCGGAGCTATGGCTACACCTTC
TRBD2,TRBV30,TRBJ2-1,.,CAWSVGRAEQFF,TGTGCCTGGAGTGTTGGGAGGGCTGAGCAGTTCTTC
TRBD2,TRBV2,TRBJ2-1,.,CASSPPPSSGGPYEQFF,TGTGCCAGCAGTCCCCCCCCGTCTAGCGGGGGGCCGTACGAGCAGTTCTTC
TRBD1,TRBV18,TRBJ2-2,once,CASSPRDRVFTGELFF,TGTGCCAGCTCACCAAGGGACAGGGTTTTCACCGGGGAGCTGTTTTTT
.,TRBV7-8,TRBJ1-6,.,CASSFRGPSSPLHF,TGTGCCAGCAGCTTCAGGGGCCCGAGTTCACCCCTCCACTTT
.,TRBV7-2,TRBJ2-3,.,CASSLDRWTSTDTQYF,TGTGCCAGCAGCTTAGATAGGTGGACTAGCACAGATACGCAGTATTTT
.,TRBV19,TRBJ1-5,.,CASSATGTTGPRQPQHF,TGTGCCAGTAGTGCAACAGGGACCACGGGACCAAGGCAGCCCCAGCATTTT
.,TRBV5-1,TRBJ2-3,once,CASSLAHFTDTQYF,TGCGCCAGCAGCTTGGCCCACTTCACAGATACGCAGTATTTT
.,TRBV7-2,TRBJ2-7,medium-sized,CASSLTGVEQYF,TGTGCCAGCAGCTTGACAGGAGTCGAGCAGTACTTC
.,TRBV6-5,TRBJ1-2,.,CASSYSDLYGYTF,TGTGCCAGCAGTTACTCGGACCTGTATGGCTACACCTTC
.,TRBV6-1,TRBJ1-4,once,CASSERSATNEKLFF,TGTGCCAGCAGTGAAAGGTCGGCAACTAATGAAAAACTGTTTTTT
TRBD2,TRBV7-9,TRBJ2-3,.,CASSLGAGVSSSTDTQYF,TGTGCCAGCAGCTTAGGAGCGGGGGTATCGTCTAGCACAGATACGCAGTATTTT
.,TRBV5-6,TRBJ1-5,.,CASSLYGELGNQPQHF,TGTGCCAGCAGCTTGTATGGGGAGTTGGGCAATCAGCCCCAGCATTTT
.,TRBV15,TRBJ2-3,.,CATSRDRRGTGDTQYF,TGTGCCACCAGCAGAGATCGTCGGGGGACGGGAGATACGCAGTATTTT
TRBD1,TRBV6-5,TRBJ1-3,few,CASSSTGGSGNTIYF,TGTGCCAGCAGTTCGACAGGGGGCTCTGGAAACACCATATATTTT
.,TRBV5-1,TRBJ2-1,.,CASSLISSYNEQFF,TGCGCCAGCAGCTTGATTTCCTCCTACAATGAGCAGTTCTTC
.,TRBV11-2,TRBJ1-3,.,CASSLARGRAPGNTIYF,TGTGCCAGCAGCTTAGCGCGGGGGAGGGCCCCTGGAAACACCATATATTTT
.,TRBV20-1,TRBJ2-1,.,CSGAPHNEQFF,TGCAGTGGTGCCCCCCACAATGAGCAGTTCTTC
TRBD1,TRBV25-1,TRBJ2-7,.,CASSGDRSYEQYF,TGTGCCAGCAGCGGGGACAGGAGTTACGAGCAGTACTTC
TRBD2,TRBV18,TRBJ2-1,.,CASSPTSGGFSYNEQFF,TGTGCCAGCTCCCCTACTAGCGGGGGGTTCTCCTACAATGAGCAGTTCTTC
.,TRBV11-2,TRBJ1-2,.,CALGRTDGYTF,TGTGCCCTAGGCCGGACTGATGGCTACACCTTC
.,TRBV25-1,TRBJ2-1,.,CASGRVGQNNEQFF,TGTGCCAGCGGAAGGGTGGGACAAAACAATGAGCAGTTCTTC
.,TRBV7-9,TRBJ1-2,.,CASSLVVTQSYTF,TGTGCCAGCAGCTTAGTTGTGACTCAAAGCTACACCTTC
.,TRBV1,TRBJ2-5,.,CTSSQGSRGGRETQYF,TGCACCAGCAGCCAAGGGAGTCGGGGGGGCAGGGAGACCCAGTACTTC
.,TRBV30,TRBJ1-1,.,CTERRRKRTGFTEAFF,TGTACCGAGCGAAGGCGAAAGAGAACAGGGTTCACTGAAGCTTTCTTT
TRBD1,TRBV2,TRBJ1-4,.,CASDGQGYEKLFF,TGTGCCAGTGACGGACAGGGGTATGAAAAACTGTTTTTT